Below, 9 T cell receptor beta chains from the same sample are listed, as sequenced in a study of cytomegalovirus exposure and HLA in healthy donors. Primers: 60 Vbeta forward and 13 Jbeta reverse. Generated by immunoSEQ multiplex PCR, the TCRdb table keeps only in-frame clones and is missing some. Seen here are 100,000 to 150,000 clones, about a sixth observed once, and the top ten hold approximately 2.9%. Input material: PBMCs. Receptors were obtained from a female donor in good health and CMV-seropositive.

This clone was counted a few times. The rearrangement joins TRBV5-1 to TRBJ2-7; 9 bases align to TRBD2. Germline CDR1 is SGHRS and CDR2 is YFSETQ. The length of the CDR3 is 16 residues. The V segment lost 2 bases and the J segment 3 bases; nucleotides outside the gene matches: 9. The DNA of the CDR3 is TGCGCCAGCAGCTTCGGGAGCGGGAGGACCTACTACGAGCAGTACTTC. It encodes CASSFGSGRTYYEQYF.

The V call is TRBV19, the J call TRBJ1-5; D might be TRBD1 (5 bases). The CDR3 totals 15 residues. Germline CDR1 LNHDA, CDR2 SQIVND (reference sequence). V dropped 3 bases and J dropped 7 bases, with 16 bases sitting between them. CDR3: CASSIIRQGSQPQHF. The CDR3 region has the DNA TGTGCCAGTAGTATTATAAGGCAGGGAAGCCAGCCCCAGCATTTT.

The chain has TRBV4-2 and TRBJ2-5; the D gene is possibly TRBD2 (6 bases). Between the trimmed V and J ends, which lost 1 base and 2 bases, there was a span of 8 bases. The CDR3 sequence is 14 residues long. The V gene's germline CDR1 is LGHNA and CDR2 YNFKEQ. CDR3 residues: CASSQGGLQETQYF. The CDR3, as DNA: TGTGCCAGCAGCCAAGGGGGACTGCAAGAGACCCAGTACTTC.

The chain combines TRBV27 with TRBJ2-3, with 16 bases matching TRBD2. CDR3 length: 17 amino acids. Germline CDR1 reads MNHEY; CDR2 reads SMNVEV (reference sequence). The trim removed 7 bases at V and 1 base at J, leaving 5 bases unmatched. The CDR3 coding sequence is TGTGCCAGCACGGGACTAGCGGGAGGGTTGGGCACAGATACGCAGTATTTT. This gives the protein CASTGLAGGLGTDTQYF.

V gene TRBV7-9 combines with J gene TRBJ2-2; D might be TRBD1 (5 bases). Trimming pared 1 base from V and 2 bases from J, leaving 8 bases between. CDR1 is SEHNR, CDR2 FQNEAQ, per germline (reference sequence). This CDR3 is built from 15 residues. The CDR3 reads CASSLEQGNTGELFF. CDR3 DNA: TGTGCCAGCAGCTTAGAGCAGGGCAACACCGGGGAGCTGTTTTTT.

This clone was counted many times. The CDR3 loop is CASTLGGAGGYNEQFF. In DNA form, the CDR3 reads TGTGCCAGCACCCTGGGGGGAGCGGGGGGGTACAATGAGCAGTTCTTC. The chain recombines TRBV5-4 with TRBJ2-1, with 10 nucleotides matching TRBD2. V trimming: 6 bases; J trimming: 4 bases; junction bases outside the gene matches: 10. The CDR3 has 16 amino acids. Germline V gene data show CDR1 as SGHNT and CDR2 as YYREEE (reference sequence).

Notes on this clone: Other nucleotide sequences from this sample produce the same CDR3. The CDR3 DNA follows: TGCAGCGTTGCGGGTTCTCTTTCAAAATCCTACGAGCAGTACTTC. This translates into CSVAGSLSKSYEQYF. J is TRBJ2-7 and V is TRBV29-1; D remains unclear. Trimming stripped 4 bases from V and 1 base from J, with 17 bases between. The germline gives CDR1 SQVTM, CDR2 ANQGSEA. This CDR3 contains 15 residues.

The V call is TRBV9, the J call TRBJ2-1, with D perhaps matching TRBD2 (6 bases). The V end was cut by 0 bases, the J end by 0 bases, with 13 bases between. Germline V CDR1 and CDR2: SGDLS, YYNGEE. The CDR3 loop spans 17 amino acids. In DNA form, the CDR3 reads TGTGCCAGCAGCGTAGGACTAGGCCCAAGCTCCTACAATGAGCAGTTCTTC. It is translated as CASSVGLGPSSYNEQFF.

This clone was detected only a few times. The chain is built from TRBV27 and TRBJ2-2; 7 bases fit TRBD2. The germline V gene has CDR1 MNHEY and CDR2 SMNVEV (reference sequence). Trimming removed 0 bases from V and 6 bases from J; junction bases left unmatched: 4. This CDR3 is 15 amino acids long. The CDR3 DNA is TGTGCCAGCAGTTTATCGCGGGGGAATGCCGGGGAGCTGTTTTTT. Translation: CASSLSRGNAGELFF.